The 12 T cell receptor beta chains given below trace back to one sample, sequenced in a study of T cells in Graves' hyperthyroidism and ophthalmopathy. From RNA transcripts, TCR beta CDR3 regions were amplified. The study used the HTBI primer set for a first-round RT-PCR of the TCR CDR3. TCRdb independently ran MiXCR on the multiplex PCR reads; one entry per CDR3 protein. Among approximately 560,000 distinct CDR3 sequences listed, 15% to 18% were seen once. Input material: blood. The receptors originated from a woman aged 25 to 39 with Graves' hyperthyroidism.

As DNA, the CDR3 is TGCGCCAGCAGCCAGGGTCCCGCAGATACGCAGTATTTT. This gives the protein CASSQGPADTQYF. V is TRBV4-1 and J is TRBJ2-3; D ambiguous. The V end was cut by 3 bases, the J end by 4 bases, with 8 bases between. Germline V lookup: CDR1 MGHRA, CDR2 YSYEKL. CDR3 length: 13 amino acids.

This clonotype was picked up many times. The genes are TRBV28 and TRBJ2-5; no firm D call. Germline CDR1 MDHEN, CDR2 SYDVKM. The length of the CDR3 is 15 residues. Deletions cut 4 bases from V and 4 bases from J, with 16 bases between. This CDR3 is CASSSPPPRIETQYF. CDR3 nucleotide sequence: TGTGCCAGCAGTTCCCCGCCCCCTCGAATAGAGACCCAGTACTTC.

This clonotype was detected ten times or more. The chain links TRBV12-3 or TRBV12-4 to TRBJ2-1; 12 bases agree with TRBD1. With 4 bases clipped from V and 9 bases from J, the junction kept 4 bases outside the gene matches. This CDR3 is 14 amino acids long. The CDR3 reads CASSWGQGAGEQFF. The CDR3 DNA is TGTGCCAGCAGTTGGGGACAGGGGGCTGGTGAGCAGTTCTTC.

This clonotype was detected many times. The chain has TRBV27 and TRBJ2-7; no reliable D call. This CDR3 contains 14 residues. Germline lookup yields CDR1 MNHEY and CDR2 SMNVEV (reference sequence). V gave up 2 bases and J gave up 2 bases, with 10 bases separating them. DNA for the CDR3: TGTGCCAGCAGTTTAACCAGGAGTGCCTACGAGCAGTACTTC. The encoded protein is CASSLTRSAYEQYF.

Ten or more counts support this clonotype. The chain employs TRBV20-1 and TRBJ2-7; D not resolved. The CDR3 has 14 amino acids. Trimming pared 2 bases from V and 3 bases from J, leaving 14 bases between. Germline-derived CDR1 and CDR2 are DFQATT and SNEGSKA (reference sequence). The chain's CDR3 is CSARTPGGSYEQYF. The CDR3 nucleotides are TGCAGTGCTAGAACCCCCGGCGGAAGCTACGAGCAGTACTTC.

This clonotype has just a few counts. The genes are TRBV4-1 and TRBJ2-2; D not resolved. Per germline, CDR1 MGHRA and CDR2 YSYEKL. Trimming left V 0 bases short and J 6 bases short, with 14 bases between. CDR3 length equals 16 residues. The CDR3, as DNA: TGCGCCAGCAGCCAAGATCTTACATTGTCCCCCGGGGAGCTGTTTTTT. This encodes CASSQDLTLSPGELFF.

This rearrangement joins TRBV19 to TRBJ1-2, with D hard to call. This CDR3 is built from 15 residues. Trimming left V 6 bases short and J 0 bases short, with 14 bases between. Germline V gene data show CDR1 as LNHDA and CDR2 as SQIVND (reference sequence). CDR3 protein: CASRRVGSTNYGYTF. The CDR3 coding sequence is TGTGCCAGTAGGCGGGTTGGGTCAACTAACTATGGCTACACCTTC.

The chain uses TRBV5-4 and TRBJ2-1, with 9 bases aligning to TRBD2. The CDR3 extends over 16 amino acids. Germline V lookup: CDR1 SGHNT, CDR2 YYREEE (reference sequence). J gave up 5 bases and V 4 bases, and 10 bases lay outside the gene matches. CDR3 region: CASSDMGLAFHNEQFF. The CDR3 nucleotides read TGTGCCAGCAGCGACATGGGACTAGCTTTCCACAATGAGCAGTTCTTC.

The table lists this clonotype with many counts. The chain has TRBV20-1 and TRBJ2-1; 8 positions agree with TRBD2. This CDR3 comprises 16 residues. J lost 3 bases, V lost 2 bases, and 9 bases had no gene match. Germline V gene sequence: CDR1 DFQATT, CDR2 SNEGSKA (reference sequence). The CDR3 coding sequence is TGCAGTGCTAGACGACTTGGGCGGGAGGTCTACAATGAGCAGTTCTTC. It specifies CSARRLGREVYNEQFF.

There are a few counts of this clonotype. This may arise from a read error, as a much more abundant clone is one base away. V is TRBV11-2 and J is TRBJ2-1; unclear D gene. CDR1 is SGHAT and CDR2 is FQNNGV in the germline V gene. This CDR3 contains 16 residues. The CDR3 coding sequence is TGTGCCAGCAGCCCAAGGTCCGAGCCCAGTATGTATGAGCAGCTCTTC. This translates into CASSPRSEPSMYEQLF.

About this clonotype itself: A read error may explain this, as a much larger clone is one base away. V is TRBV5-1 and J is TRBJ2-7, with 10 nucleotides matching TRBD2. V dropped 4 bases and J dropped 9; count of bases not matched to a gene: 7. Germline V lookup: CDR1 SGHRS, CDR2 YFSETQ. The CDR3 extends over 13 amino acids. CDR3 in DNA: TGCGCCAGCAGCACCAGACTAGCGGGCGGGCAGTACTTC. It encodes CASSTRLAGGQYF.

This clonotype appeared many times. The chain has TRBV28 and TRBJ2-7, with 8 bases lining up with TRBD1. From germline, CDR1 is MDHEN and CDR2 SYDVKM. After removal of 6 bases from V and 3 bases from J, the junction contained 7 bases not matched to a gene. CDR3 length equals 14 residues. The CDR3 bases are TGTGCCAGCAGACGACCGGGACAGGTCTACGAGCAGTACTTC. This codes for CASRRPGQVYEQYF.